This T cell receptor (beta chain) was captured in a study of cytomegalovirus exposure and HLA in healthy donors. As for the donors, each was a healthy bone marrow donor. Germline values: CDR1 SGHDT, CDR2 YYEEEE. Between the trimmed V and J ends, which lost 0 bases and 5 bases, there was a span of 6 bases. The CDR3 extends over 13 amino acids. On this clone itself: What it binds is not known.

Study-wide results and limits: Within an earlier analysis, most TCR beta V segments proved productive either about 90% or about 30% of the time.

It was with 60 Vbeta and 13 Jbeta primers that the PCR ran. The protocol was immunoSEQ multiplex PCR, while the TCRdb copy is restricted to in-frame clones and leaves out a portion. The table has around 110,000 clones, about 76% seen once. The chain combines TRBV5-6 with TRBJ2-1; no reliable D call. The clonotype was recovered from a woman aged 30 to 39 in good health and CMV-seronegative. The specimen was PBMCs. Here the CDR3 DNA reads TGTGCCAGCAGCTTGGCACATCACAATGAGCAGTTCTTC. It translates to CASSLAHHNEQFF.